Listed here are 3 T cell receptor beta chains from one sample, sequenced in a study of blood T cell repertoires in COVID-19. Sequencing used immunoSEQ multiplex PCR; TCRdb keeps in-frame clones, though not all of them. This table holds over 250,000 clones, approximately 88% found once. Sequencing used peripheral blood. The source is a man aged 50-59 years with acute or convalescent COVID-19.

This chain joins TRBV5-1 and TRBJ2-5; no firm D call. CDR3 size: 13 residues. Trimming pared 0 bases from V and 3 bases from J, leaving 6 bases between. Germline V gene sequence: CDR1 SGHRS, CDR2 YFSETQ. The CDR3 reads CASSLAPEETQYF. In nucleotides, the CDR3 is TGCGCCAGCAGCTTGGCTCCAGAAGAGACCCAGTACTTC.

J is TRBJ2-3 and V is TRBV7-6, with D hard to call. The CDR3 is 14 amino acids. Germline V lookup: CDR1 SGHVS, CDR2 FNYEAQ. With 5 bases removed from V and 4 bases from J, the gap between germline ends came to 13 bases. Here the CDR3 reads CASSPSLAADTQYF. The CDR3 nucleotides read TGTGCCAGCAGCCCCTCGTTAGCAGCAGATACGCAGTATTTT. The full variable domain, rest sourced from reference TRBV7-6 and TRBJ2-3, is GAGVSQSPRYKVTKRGQDVALRCDPISGHVSLYWYRQALGQGPEFLTYFNYEAQQDKSGLPNDRFSAERPEGSISTLTIQRTEQRDSAMYRCASSPSLAADTQYFGPGTRLTVL.

The chain recombines TRBV5-1 with TRBJ1-2; tentative D call: TRBD1 (5 bases). Germline CDR1 reads SGHRS; CDR2 reads YFSETQ. V lost 5 bases and J lost 1, with 12 bases in between. The CDR3 runs 14 residues. The CDR3 loop is CASRPDSLNYGYTF. The CDR3 nucleotides read TGCGCCAGCAGACCCGACAGCCTTAACTATGGCTACACCTTC.